This TCR beta chain is drawn from a study of blood T cells in healthy people across ages. Study findings and constraints: Strong correlation linked observed beta diversity and percent naive T cells.

The CDR3 spans 15 residues. V shed 5 bases and J 7 bases; nucleotides not matched to a gene: 10. Germline loops: CDR1 SGHTA, CDR2 FQGTGA. The use of a sample-barcoded 5' primer and a J-beta primer mix characterized a second PCR of about 7 to 12 cycles. Via MiXCR, TCRdb re-called the 5' RACE reads, giving one row per CDR3 protein. The sample yields some 1.8 million distinct CDR3 sequences, about two fifths seen once. On this clonotype: Antigen unknown.

This chain uses TRBV7-3 with TRBJ2-1, with 8 bases fitting TRBD2. This clonotype was obtained from a human donor in good health. Sequencing was done on a sample of blood. Here the CDR3 DNA reads TGTGCCAGCAGCCTCGGGGTAGCGGGGACGAATGAGCAGTTCTTC. It translates to CASSLGVAGTNEQFF.